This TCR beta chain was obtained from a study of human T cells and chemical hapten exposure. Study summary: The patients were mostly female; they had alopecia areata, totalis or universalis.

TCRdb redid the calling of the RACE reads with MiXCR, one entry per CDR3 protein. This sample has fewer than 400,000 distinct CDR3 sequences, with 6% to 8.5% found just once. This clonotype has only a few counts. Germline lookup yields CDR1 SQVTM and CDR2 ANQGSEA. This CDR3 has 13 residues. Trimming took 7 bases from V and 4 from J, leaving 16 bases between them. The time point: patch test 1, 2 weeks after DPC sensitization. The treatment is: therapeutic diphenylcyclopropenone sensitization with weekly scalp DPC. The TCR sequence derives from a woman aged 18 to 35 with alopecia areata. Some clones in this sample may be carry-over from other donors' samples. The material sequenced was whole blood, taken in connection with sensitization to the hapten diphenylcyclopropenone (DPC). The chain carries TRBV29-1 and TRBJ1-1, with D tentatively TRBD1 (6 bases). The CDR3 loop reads CSGGTGTVTEAFF. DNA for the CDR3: TGCAGCGGGGGCACAGGGACCGTCACTGAAGCTTTCTTT. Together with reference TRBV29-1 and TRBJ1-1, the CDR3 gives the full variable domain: SAVISQKPSRDICQRGTSLTIQCQVDSQVTMMFWYRQQPGQSLTLIATANQGSEATYESGFVIDKFPISRPNLTFSTLTVSNMSPEDSSIYLCSGGTGTVTEAFFGQGTRLTVV.